These T cell receptor beta chains were read from a single sample in a study of T cell repertoires in cytomegalovirus infection. No antigen has been assigned to these receptors. MiXCR, applied by TCRdb to the reads, yields one record per CDR3 protein. The sample includes about 700,000 distinct CDR3 sequences, approximately 33% of them seen just once. The sequenced sample was cultured PBMCs, obtained from culture after CMV antigen stimulation. These receptors were obtained from a human donor in good health (CMV status not recorded). Some clones in this sample may be carry-over from other donors' samples. Both conserved end residues are trimmed from each CDR3.

j_gene | v_gene | CDR3aa
TRBJ2-5 | TRBV12-3/TRBV12-4 | ASSFRLRGTQY
TRBJ1-2 | TRBV14 | ASSQDVWTANNYGYT
TRBJ2-1 | TRBV7-2 | ASSLVGSGSSYNEQF
TRBJ2-2 | TRBV5-3 | ASSPRRTNTGELF
TRBJ2-1 | TRBV20-1 | SAVKGMGGNEQF
TRBJ1-5 | TRBV7-2 | ASSLERAEQPQH
TRBJ1-1 | TRBV15 | ATSVVQGAEAF
TRBJ2-1 | TRBV20-1 | SALEGYNEQF
TRBJ1-3 | TRBV7-2 | ASSPRRLSGRWTGNTIY
TRBJ1-2 | TRBV7-9 | ASSKDFNYGYT
TRBJ2-5 | TRBV28 | ASSARGGITETQY
TRBJ2-7 | TRBV4-1 | ASSLLVHSYEQY
TRBJ1-2 | TRBV12-3/TRBV12-4 | ASSSPANYGYT
TRBJ2-2 | TRBV6-1 | ASSDITGRRTGELF
TRBJ2-5 | TRBV20-1 | SAREGTEQETQY
TRBJ1-2 | TRBV4-1 | ASSQGWTGVAYGYT
TRBJ1-4 | TRBV4-1 | ASSQTDGLF
TRBJ2-5 | TRBV5-6 | ASSFGGGAFGETQY
TRBJ1-2 | TRBV28 | ASLMGFNYGYT
TRBJ2-7 | TRBV6-2/TRBV6-3 | ASSLDTTSYEQY
TRBJ1-1 | TRBV6-1 | ASELSEGRDTEAF
TRBJ2-1 | TRBV27 | ASSFGLPYNEQF
TRBJ2-3 | TRBV2 | ASGGQGGTDTQY
TRBJ1-2 | TRBV4-1 | ASSQGSGVYGYT